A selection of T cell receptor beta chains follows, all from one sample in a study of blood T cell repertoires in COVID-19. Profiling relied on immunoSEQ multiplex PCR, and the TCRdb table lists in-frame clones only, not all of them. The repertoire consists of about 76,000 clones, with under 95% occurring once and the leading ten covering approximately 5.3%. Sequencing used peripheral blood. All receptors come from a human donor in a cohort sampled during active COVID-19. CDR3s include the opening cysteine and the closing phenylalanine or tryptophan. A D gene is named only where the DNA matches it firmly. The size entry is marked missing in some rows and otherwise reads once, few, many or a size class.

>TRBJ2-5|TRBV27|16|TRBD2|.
CASRALAGTLTETQYF
TGTGCCAGCAGAGCTTTAGCGGGCACCCTTACGGAGACCCAGTACTTC
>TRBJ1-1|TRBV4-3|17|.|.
CASSQDRFGDMNTEAFF
TGCGCCAGCAGCCAAGATCGGTTCGGGGATATGAACACTGAAGCTTTCTTT
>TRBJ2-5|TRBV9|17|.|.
CASSVESLSGAPETQYF
TGTGCCAGCAGCGTAGAGTCGTTATCTGGGGCGCCGGAGACCCAGTACTTC
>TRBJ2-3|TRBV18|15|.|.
CASSRSYGDTDTQYF
TGTGCCAGCTCACGGAGTTACGGCGACACAGATACGCAGTATTTT
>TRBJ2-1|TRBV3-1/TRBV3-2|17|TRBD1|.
CASSDYNVESQGDEQFF
TGTGCCAGCAGCGATTACAACGTCGAGTCCCAGGGGGATGAGCAGTTCTTC
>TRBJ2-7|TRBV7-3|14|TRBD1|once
CASSVSGTGREQYF
TGTGCCAGCAGCGTATCCGGGACAGGGCGCGAGCAGTACTTC
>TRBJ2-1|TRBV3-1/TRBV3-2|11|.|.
CASSQVGEQFF
TGTGCCAGCAGCCAAGTCGGGGAGCAGTTCTTC
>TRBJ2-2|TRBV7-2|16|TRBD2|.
CASSPLAGGQNGELFF
TGTGCCAGCAGCCCGCTAGCGGGGGGGCAGAACGGGGAGCTGTTTTTT
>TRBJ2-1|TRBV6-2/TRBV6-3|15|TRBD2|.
CASSPLAGGMNEQFF
TGTGCCAGCAGCCCGCTAGCGGGGGGGATGAATGAGCAGTTCTTC
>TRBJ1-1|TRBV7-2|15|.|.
CASSLAGQGGAEAFF
TGTGCCAGCAGCTTAGCGGGGCAGGGTGGAGCTGAAGCTTTCTTT
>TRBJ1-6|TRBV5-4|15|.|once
CASSLGGVMDSPLHF
TGTGCCAGCAGCTTGGGGGGCGTAATGGATTCACCCCTCCACTTT
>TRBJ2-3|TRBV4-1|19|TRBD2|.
CASSRPPGLAGGLRDTQYF
TGCGCCAGCAGCCGCCCTCCTGGACTAGCGGGGGGTCTGCGGGATACGCAGTATTTT
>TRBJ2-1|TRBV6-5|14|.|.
CASSRSSSYNEQFF
TGTGCCAGCTCTCGATCGAGCTCCTACAATGAGCAGTTCTTC
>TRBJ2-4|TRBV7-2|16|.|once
CASSLKGAYSPDIQYF
TGTGCCAGCAGCTTAAAAGGGGCCTATAGCCCGGACATTCAGTACTTC
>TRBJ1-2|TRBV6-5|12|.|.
CASSLDRRGYTF
TGTGCCAGCAGCCTTGACAGGCGCGGCTACACCTTC
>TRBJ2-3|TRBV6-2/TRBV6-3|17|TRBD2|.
CASSYSRIAGGTDTQYF
TGTGCCAGCAGTTACTCGAGAATAGCGGGGGGTACAGATACGCAGTATTTT
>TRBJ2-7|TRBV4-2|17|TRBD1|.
CASSQMPAGQGIDEQYF
TGTGCCAGCAGCCAGATGCCCGCTGGACAGGGAATTGACGAGCAGTACTTC
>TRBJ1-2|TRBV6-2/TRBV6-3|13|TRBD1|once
CASSDRGEYGYTF
TGTGCCAGCAGCGACAGGGGGGAATATGGCTACACCTTC
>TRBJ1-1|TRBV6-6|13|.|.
CASSRGEGEGTFF
TGTGCCAGCAGTCGTGGAGAGGGGGAGGGGACTTTCTTT
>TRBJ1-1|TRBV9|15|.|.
CASTPHIGGDTEAFF
TGTGCCAGCACCCCACACATAGGGGGGGACACTGAAGCTTTCTTT
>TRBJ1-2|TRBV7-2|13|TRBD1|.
CASSLGGQIGYTF
TGTGCCAGCAGCTTAGGGGGACAGATTGGCTACACCTTC
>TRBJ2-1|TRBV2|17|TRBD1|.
CASIYRAGTGNYNEQFF
TGTGCCAGCATCTATAGAGCCGGGACAGGTAATTACAATGAGCAGTTCTTC
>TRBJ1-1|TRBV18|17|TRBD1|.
CASSPPGQGQGNTEAFF
TGTGCCAGCTCACCCCCGGGACAGGGACAGGGGAACACTGAAGCTTTCTTT
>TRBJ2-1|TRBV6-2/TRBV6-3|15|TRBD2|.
CASSPQSGGRNEQFF
TGTGCCAGCAGTCCCCAAAGCGGGGGAAGAAATGAGCAGTTCTTC
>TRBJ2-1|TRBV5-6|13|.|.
CASSSDNYNEQFF
TGTGCCAGCAGCTCCGACAACTACAATGAGCAGTTCTTC
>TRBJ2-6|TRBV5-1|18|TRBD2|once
CASSLALLAGTGANVLTF
TGCGCCAGCAGCTTGGCCTTGCTAGCGGGGACTGGGGCCAACGTCCTGACTTTC
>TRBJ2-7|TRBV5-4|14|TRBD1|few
CASSSPGQGDEQYF
TGTGCCAGCAGCTCGCCGGGACAGGGTGACGAGCAGTACTTC
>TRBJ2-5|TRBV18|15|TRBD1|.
CASSPIGQGIETQYF
TGTGCCAGCTCACCGATAGGACAGGGGATAGAGACCCAGTACTTC
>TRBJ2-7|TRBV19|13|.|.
CASSRDKSYEQYF
TGTGCCAGTTCCCGGGACAAGTCCTACGAGCAGTACTTC
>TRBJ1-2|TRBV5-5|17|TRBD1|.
CASSLGTGLSPGYGYTF
TGTGCCAGCAGCTTGGGGACAGGGTTGAGCCCTGGGTATGGCTACACCTTC
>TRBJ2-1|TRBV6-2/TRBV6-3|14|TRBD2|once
CASSLTSAYNEQFF
TGTGCCAGCAGTTTGACTAGCGCCTACAATGAGCAGTTCTTC
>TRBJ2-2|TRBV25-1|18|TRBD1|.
CASSELTGRTGRTGELFF
TGTGCCAGCAGTGAATTGACCGGTCGGACAGGGCGGACCGGGGAGCTGTTTTTT
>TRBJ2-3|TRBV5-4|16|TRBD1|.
CASSLEGGGNTDTQYF
TGTGCCAGCAGCTTGGAAGGGGGCGGTAACACAGATACGCAGTATTTT
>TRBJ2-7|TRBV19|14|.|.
CASSIGGGTYEQYF
TGTGCCAGTAGTATCGGAGGCGGAACCTACGAGCAGTACTTC
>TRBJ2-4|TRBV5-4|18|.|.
CASSPRRLKIVAKNIQYF
TGTGCCAGCAGCCCGCGACGACTGAAGATCGTAGCCAAAAACATTCAGTACTTC
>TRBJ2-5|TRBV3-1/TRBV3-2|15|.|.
CASSQTAGFKETQYF
TGTGCCAGCAGCCAAACCGCAGGGTTTAAAGAGACCCAGTACTTC
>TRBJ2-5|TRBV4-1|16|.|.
CASSQDEVDMGETQYF
TGCGCCAGCAGCCAAGATGAGGTCGATATGGGAGAGACCCAGTACTTC
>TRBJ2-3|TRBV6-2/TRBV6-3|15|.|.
CASSSRLLVPDTQYF
TGTGCCAGCAGTTCAAGACTATTAGTCCCAGATACGCAGTATTTT
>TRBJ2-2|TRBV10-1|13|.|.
CASSGGTLRGLFF
TGCGCCAGCAGTGGGGGGACACTCCGGGGGCTGTTTTTT
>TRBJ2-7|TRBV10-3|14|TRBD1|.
CAISPRQGAYEQYF
TGTGCCATCAGTCCCCGACAGGGGGCTTACGAGCAGTACTTC
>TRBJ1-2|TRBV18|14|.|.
CASSLGGFEEGYTF
TGTGCCAGCTCACTTGGGGGGTTCGAAGAGGGCTACACCTTC
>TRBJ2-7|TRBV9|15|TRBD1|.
CASSVAGQGGYEQYF
TGTGCCAGCAGCGTAGCGGGACAGGGGGGCTACGAGCAGTACTTC
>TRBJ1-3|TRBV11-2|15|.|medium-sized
CASSRTGDSGNTIYF
TGTGCCAGCAGCCGAACAGGCGACTCTGGAAACACCATATATTTT
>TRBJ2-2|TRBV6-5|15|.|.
CASSLRGWDTGELFF
TGTGCCAGCAGTCTAAGGGGGTGGGACACCGGGGAGCTGTTTTTT
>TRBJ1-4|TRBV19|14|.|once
CASSDAREHEKLFF
TGTGCCAGTAGTGATGCTCGAGAGCATGAAAAACTGTTTTTT
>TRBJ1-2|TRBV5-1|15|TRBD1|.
CASSPQTGGLYGYTF
TGCGCCAGCAGCCCGCAGACAGGGGGATTGTATGGCTACACCTTC
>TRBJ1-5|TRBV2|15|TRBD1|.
CASGTGVNSNQPQHF
TGTGCCAGTGGGACAGGGGTCAATAGCAATCAGCCCCAGCATTTT
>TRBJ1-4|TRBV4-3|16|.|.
CASSQAVAGANEKLFF
TGCGCCAGCAGCCAAGCTGTAGCGGGGGCTAATGAAAAACTGTTTTTT
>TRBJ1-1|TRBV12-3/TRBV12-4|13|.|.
CASRDSMNTEAFF
TGTGCCAGCAGGGACAGCATGAACACTGAAGCTTTCTTT
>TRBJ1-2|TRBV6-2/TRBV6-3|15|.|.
CASSYGGIGGYGYTF
TGTGCCAGCAGTTACGGGGGGATCGGAGGCTATGGCTACACCTTC